The present TCR beta chain was sequenced within a study of vaccination and CD4 T cells after COVID-19. Overall study: Post-COVID draws came a median roughly 97 days after diagnosis (range 35 to 161).

This clonotype has more than one count but fewer than ten. Antigen: not known. The Oncomine TCR Beta short-read assay was applied to DNA of cultured CD4+ T cells. From the PCR reads, TCRdb called clonotypes with MiXCR, one entry per CDR3 protein. The sample holds 20,000 to 25,000 distinct CDR3 sequences, around half seen once. CDR3 length equals 12 residues. Per germline, CDR1 MNHNS and CDR2 SASEGT. V lost 1 base and J lost 8, with 8 bases in between. Treatment specified: roughly 11-day PBMC culture with coronavirus spike peptide pools or control peptides (ViraFEST assay). Study results and limitations: Only relatively few convalescent patients were studied, and early post-infection timepoints were not analyzed.

The sequence was obtained from a human donor who had recovered from COVID-19. The chain has TRBV6-1 and TRBJ1-2; D uncertain. The sequencing sample was made of CD4+ T cells from blood, cultured in vitro. This CDR3 reads CASSEVQSGYTF. DNA of the CDR3: TGTGCCAGCAGTGAAGTCCAGTCCGGCTACACCTTC.